The rows below give T cell receptor beta chains drawn from one sample of a study of T cell clones after liver transplantation. The method was immunoSEQ multiplex PCR; TCRdb's version includes in-frame clones alone and lacks a portion of them. The data show tens of thousands of clones, about 82% seen once. The specimen was CD4+ T cells from blood, collected almost 47 months after liver transplant. These receptors were collected from a human patient who received a liver transplant. Some of the T cells may derive from the graft donor. CDR3s include the opening cysteine and the closing phenylalanine or tryptophan. D genes are given only for firm matches. Some rows have no size entry. The others give once, few or many, or a class for an expanded clone.

cdr3_aa cdr3_nt j_call cdr3_length d_call clone_size v_call
CASSRGAGGYNEQFF TGTGCCAGCAGCCGGGGAGCGGGAGGTTACAATGAGCAGTTCTTC TRBJ2-1 15 TRBD2 . TRBV11-2
CASGDSTDTQYF TGCGCCAGCGGGGACAGCACAGATACGCAGTATTTT TRBJ2-3 12 . . TRBV10-1
CASSLVPIIYEQFF TGCGCCAGCAGCTTGGTCCCCATAATTTATGAGCAGTTCTTC TRBJ2-1 14 . few TRBV5-1
CASSVGRGPYEQYF TGTGCCAGCAGTGTGGGCAGGGGGCCTTACGAGCAGTACTTC TRBJ2-7 14 TRBD1 . TRBV2
CASSWRGLAGGGEQYF TGCGCCAGCAGCTGGAGGGGACTAGCGGGAGGGGGCGAGCAGTACTTC TRBJ2-7 16 TRBD2 few TRBV5-1
CASSLVQGTDFF TGTGCCAGCAGCTTGGTTCAGGGCACAGACTTCTTC TRBJ2-1 12 . . TRBV5-4
CASTTSVGTEAFF TGTGCCAGCACGACCTCTGTGGGCACTGAAGCTTTCTTT TRBJ1-1 13 . . TRBV7-3
CASSSLAEGQASGQPQHF TGTGCCAGCAGCTCATTAGCTGAGGGACAGGCGTCAGGCCAGCCCCAGCATTTT TRBJ1-5 18 TRBD1 . TRBV7-8
CAISDLDRQRGNTIYF TGTGCCATCAGTGACTTGGACAGACAGCGGGGAAACACCATATATTTT TRBJ1-3 16 . few TRBV10-3
CASSWGLNEQFF TGTGCCAGCAGCTGGGGCCTCAATGAGCAGTTCTTC TRBJ2-1 12 . . TRBV28
CASIPPGAPNTEAFF TGTGCCAGCATTCCACCGGGGGCCCCCAACACTGAAGCTTTCTTT TRBJ1-1 15 . . TRBV6-5
CASRPQRGLGYGYTF TGTGCCAGCAGACCCCAAAGGGGGCTGGGCTATGGCTACACCTTC TRBJ1-2 15 TRBD1 . TRBV6-5
CASRSSGIQETQYF TGTGCCAGCCGCAGTAGCGGGATCCAAGAGACCCAGTACTTC TRBJ2-5 14 TRBD2 few TRBV14
CASSQGLGGRFPNQPQHF TGCGCCAGCAGCCAGGGCCTAGGGGGGCGCTTTCCCAATCAGCCCCAGCATTTT TRBJ1-5 18 . few TRBV4-1
CASTQNGGEQYF TGTGCCAGCACCCAAAACGGGGGCGAGCAGTACTTC TRBJ2-7 12 . . TRBV14
CASSGNSGTSGRALNTQYF TGTGCCAGCAGCGGAAATTCCGGGACTAGCGGGAGGGCCCTGAATACGCAGTATTTT TRBJ2-3 19 TRBD2 . TRBV7-2
CASRSGTASSYEQYF TGTGCCAGCAGATCCGGGACAGCAAGCTCCTACGAGCAGTACTTC TRBJ2-7 15 TRBD1 . TRBV6-1
CASSYSRGLNTQYF TGTGCCAGCAGTTACTCGAGGGGACTTAATACGCAGTATTTT TRBJ2-3 14 . . TRBV6-6
CATSRDGAATYEQYF TGTGCCACCAGCAGAGATGGGGCAGCAACCTACGAGCAGTACTTC TRBJ2-7 15 . . TRBV15
CASSTIQGWYYGYTF TGTGCCAGTAGTACTATACAGGGCTGGTACTATGGCTACACCTTC TRBJ1-2 15 . . TRBV19
CASSISRIFPYNEQFF TGTGCCAGTAGTATATCGAGAATCTTTCCCTACAATGAGCAGTTCTTC TRBJ2-1 16 . . TRBV19
CASSEALMGGYYGYTF TGTGCCAGCAGTGAAGCGCTTATGGGAGGGTACTATGGCTACACCTTC TRBJ1-2 16 . . TRBV6-1
CASSVTMNTEAFF TGTGCCAGCAGCGTAACCATGAACACTGAAGCTTTCTTT TRBJ1-1 13 . . TRBV5-6
CASSPGPGSYEQYF TGTGCCAGCAGCCCCGGACCAGGGTCCTACGAGCAGTACTTC TRBJ2-7 14 . . TRBV28
CASSGGTGVYGYTF TGTGCCAGCAGTGGCGGGACAGGGGTTTATGGCTACACCTTC TRBJ1-2 14 TRBD1 . TRBV6-6
CASSPGTAATDTQYF TGTGCCAGCAGTCCCGGGACAGCCGCCACAGATACGCAGTATTTT TRBJ2-3 15 TRBD1 once TRBV28
CASRVSRVLSGYTF TGTGCCAGCAGGGTCAGCAGGGTTTTATCTGGCTACACCTTC TRBJ1-2 14 . . TRBV28
CASSYSHRGNTEAFF TGTGCCAGCAGTTACTCCCACAGGGGGAACACTGAAGCTTTCTTT TRBJ1-1 15 TRBD1 . TRBV6-5
CASSDTPFSSSSYNEQFF TGTGCCAGCAGCGACACCCCCTTCTCCTCGAGCTCCTACAATGAGCAGTTCTTC TRBJ2-1 18 . . TRBV9
CASSTSRREQYF TGTGCCAGCAGCACCAGTCGCCGAGAGCAGTACTTC TRBJ2-7 12 . few TRBV5-4
CASQQQPGRDSWDEQFF TGCGCCAGCCAACAGCAACCAGGACGGGACTCGTGGGATGAGCAGTTCTTC TRBJ2-1 17 . . TRBV5-1
CASSRGTSWGLETQYF TGCGCCAGCAGCCGGGGGACTAGCTGGGGGTTGGAGACCCAGTACTTC TRBJ2-5 16 TRBD2 . TRBV4-1
CASRDREWAGELFF TGTGCCAGCAGAGACAGGGAGTGGGCCGGGGAGCTGTTTTTT TRBJ2-2 14 TRBD1 . TRBV2
CASTPETGETYGYTF TGTGCCAGTACCCCCGAGACAGGGGAGACCTATGGCTACACCTTC TRBJ1-2 15 TRBD1 . TRBV19
CASSFGQGVTEAFF TGTGCCAGCAGCTTCGGACAGGGCGTCACTGAAGCTTTCTTT TRBJ1-1 14 TRBD1 . TRBV11-2
CASSPRTSLETQYF TGTGCCAGCAGTCCTCGGACTAGTTTGGAGACCCAGTACTTC TRBJ2-5 14 TRBD2 few TRBV27
CASSLTSPRETQYF TGTGCCAGCAGCTTAACCTCGCCGAGAGAGACCCAGTACTTC TRBJ2-5 14 . . TRBV11-1
CASSPDGGYEQYF TGCGCCAGCAGCCCCGACGGAGGCTACGAGCAGTACTTC TRBJ2-7 13 . . TRBV5-1
CASSPDRDSNEQYF TGTGCCAGCTCACCAGACAGGGACTCTAACGAGCAGTACTTC TRBJ2-7 14 . once TRBV18
CAISETTGRTGELFF TGTGCCATCAGTGAGACCACAGGGCGCACCGGGGAGCTGTTTTTT TRBJ2-2 15 . . TRBV10-3
CASSPTRQGWGYEQYF TGTGCCAGCTCTCCGACAAGACAGGGATGGGGCTACGAGCAGTACTTC TRBJ2-7 16 TRBD1 few TRBV18
CASSLASSRAHEQFF TGTGCCAGCAGCTTAGCATCCTCGAGGGCCCATGAGCAGTTCTTC TRBJ2-1 15 . . TRBV7-9
CASSRTSGNYYEQYF TGTGCCAGCAGCCGGACTAGCGGCAACTATTACGAGCAGTACTTC TRBJ2-7 15 TRBD2 few TRBV7-2
CASSLGQGNTGELFF TGTGCCAGCAGCCTTGGACAGGGTAACACCGGGGAGCTGTTTTTT TRBJ2-2 15 TRBD1 . TRBV28
CASRAPRSNQPQHF TGTGCCAGCAGGGCCCCGCGAAGCAATCAGCCCCAGCATTTT TRBJ1-5 14 . once TRBV2